This T cell receptor beta chain was profiled in a study of cytomegalovirus exposure and HLA in healthy donors (dated by TCRdb to about 2017). Describing the broader study: An earlier analysis of some 600 of the donors reported 276 Gb of sequence data and about 120 million unique TCR beta sequences obtained from some 170 million T cells. Approximately 300 gigabases of sequencing data and around 88 million unique TCR sequences made up an early release that covered approximately 700 HLA-typed donors. Of the roughly 400 genotyped donors, around 81% fell in the genetic ancestry cluster associated with self-reported Caucasian donors. The study aimed to test whether signatures of past pathogen exposure could be identified by cataloging public T cell receptors. Using immunosequencing, the study profiled T cell repertoires from roughly 650 subjects and related those repertoires to cytomegalovirus serostatus. In addition to the first cohort of approximately 650 subjects, a separate validation cohort of approximately 130 different subjects was used. The study combined high-throughput TCR immunosequencing, statistical association of individual TCRs with disease status, and machine learning to predict cytomegalovirus infection status. In a later analysis, previously published TCR beta repertoires from several hundred donors were re-analyzed and high-resolution HLA genotyping was added so that TCR occurrence patterns could be studied. The later analysis used no new phenotypic data to find candidate immune exposures, relying instead on TCR beta sequences and their occurrence across donors. An earlier analysis of some 500 of the donors used high-throughput TCR beta sequencing to judge whether each TCR beta V gene segment behaved as functional or pseudogenic. Donor age, sex, ethnicity and CMV serostatus were compiled together with the repertoire data. Genome-wide SNP genotypes for about 65% of the 666 donors were used in a later genetic analysis, which treated that subset as a discovery cohort. All discovery cohort repertoires had been generated using a single sequencing platform. Class I and class II HLA loci were covered by the typing at four-digit resolution. Typing coverage differed by locus: A, B, C, DRB1 and DQB1 were typed in roughly 620-630 donors, DQA1 in roughly 500, DPA1 in approximately 610, and DPB1 in around 440. Because of strong linkage in the cohort, roughly five DR-DQ haplotypes were treated as single units for association and clustering. Among almost 400 genotyped donors of the cohort, an average of approximately 230,000 unique TCR beta nucleotide sequences were sequenced per donor, about a sixth of them non-productive.

The cohort consisted of 600 or so healthy bone marrow donors. Cohort members were all nominally healthy when sampled, although unrecorded immune exposures were likely present. Of the 650 to 700 cohort members, about 280 had positive CMV serostatus and fewer than 400 had negative CMV serostatus, and CMV serostatus was not recorded for the donor. A peripheral blood sample was collected from each donor, and TCR beta sequencing was performed on peripheral blood mononuclear cells. The Qiagen DNeasy Blood Extraction Kit was used to extract genomic DNA from the blood cell samples. Libraries came from the immunoSEQ multiplex PCR assay. The multiplex PCR relied on a mix of 60 forward primers for TCR Vbeta segments and 13 reverse primers for TCR Jbeta segments. The CDR3 region of rearranged TCR beta genes was amplified from genomic DNA by a multiplex PCR assay. On the Illumina HiSeq System, the amplified TCR beta libraries were sequenced as 87-base-pair reads. On the study's bioinformatics: A later analysis counted about 80 million unique TCR beta chains across the 650 to 700 repertoires, and roughly 10 million of these chains were shared by at least two donors. To remove PCR and sequencing errors, raw reads were error-corrected and collapsed into unique sequences using a nearest-neighbor algorithm that merged closely related sequences. V, D and J gene segments were assigned by aligning CDR3 sequences to IMGT reference sequences. For a sequence to be retained, at least a six-nucleotide match to both a V gene segment and a J gene segment was required. Rearrangements were classified as productive when the CDR3 lacked stop codons and remained in frame with V and J, and all other rearrangements were classified as non-productive. CDR3 was defined according to IMGT convention as the region running from the second conserved V-encoded cysteine to the conserved J-encoded phenylalanine. Sequences without an unambiguous match to a single V gene segment were excluded from the earlier analysis of over 500 of the donors. An earlier analysis of around 600 of the donors classified V segments as functional when productive rearrangements were above 56.7% and as segregating when the standard deviation between donors was above 5%. A statistical classification framework was built for diagnosing cytomegalovirus status from the catalog of TCR beta chain sequences. V and J gene assignment, in a later analysis, came from comparing TCR nucleotide sequences with IMGT/GENE-DB human TR gene sequences. Using the TCRdist pipeline, a later analysis assigned CDR3 sequences along with most-parsimonious VDJ recombination scenarios. In a later analysis, every TCR beta chain was defined by the combination of its CDR3 amino acid sequence and its V-gene family, and reads without a unique V-gene family were dropped. A later analysis removed 600 or so highly shared, low-generation-probability nucleotide sequences to deal with suspected cross-contamination and a sequencing artifact. In a later analysis, a clonal expansion index for each public chain was calculated from normalized within-repertoire ranks of inferred template counts. A later analysis computed generation probabilities with a VDJ recombination model fitted to out-of-frame rearrangements, and checked the results against IGoR. Hypergeometric tests were used in a later analysis to score TCR-TCR, TCR-HLA and TCR-CMV co-occurrence, with a repertoire-size bias correction applied to the TCR pairs. To estimate false discovery rates, a later analysis permuted the HLA or CMV assignments 20 times. A later analysis grouped co-occurring TCRs with DBSCAN, adding TCRdist sequence similarity when clustering within HLA-allele-positive subsets. Co-occurrence clustering excluded repertoires with fewer than 30,000 or more than 120,000 public chains, plus five with anomalous nucleotide sharing. Held by TCRdb, this immuneACCESS table contains in-frame sequences only and omits some clones. Under half of the omission traces to an unresolved V gene where checked; the cause of the rest is unknown. From that table come the V and J calls and clone size; the DNA was used to work out D and trimming. This sample lists about 68,000 clones; 81% were detected once. The ten largest clones add up to around 6.3% of the sample.

Beyond this particular receptor, the publication reports: Cytomegalovirus status was reported to be diagnosed by the classifier with high specificity and sensitivity in both the original and validation cohorts. Roughly uniform sequencing depth across donors was assumed in presence/absence analyses, although this assumption may not hold. Some IMGT-functional V segments, including TRBV6-2 and TRBV6-3, could not be distinguished by the 87-base-pair reads and were therefore excluded. Across donors, most TCR sequences were observed very rarely, whereas some public TCRs were present in many individuals. According to the authors, the approach could potentially be generalized to other disease states and immunological phenotypes. A later analysis reported that several top co-occurrence clusters appeared linked to parvovirus B19, influenza, CMV and Epstein-Barr virus. The cohort was sequenced for TCR beta chains only, and without alpha or paired-chain data the features that could be detected were limited. Compared with equally common non-associated chains, HLA-associated TCR beta chains in a later analysis were more clonally expanded and had lower generation probabilities. Broadly in line with IMGT annotations, most TCR beta V segments showed up in productive rearrangements about 87% or about 30% of the time in an earlier analysis of several hundred of the donors. A group of highly shared sequence variants was considered likely to be a technical artifact of the sequencing pipeline. Because counts were too low, some 16 rarely observed V segments, including chromosome 9 orphons, were excluded from the earlier analysis of some 540 of the donors. When HLA alleles, especially DR and DQ, strongly co-occurred, attributing TCR associations to individual alleles was difficult. Correlated functional status among segregating V segments might reflect linkage disequilibrium, but an unknown experimental factor could not be ruled out. A later analysis found that most CMV-associated TCR beta chains appeared HLA-restricted, with HLA associations seemingly driven largely by CMV exposure. Compared with the approximately 720-donor mean, donors in an Asian-associated ancestry cluster had fewer N-insertions in productive TCRs, according to a later genetic analysis. A further reported finding was that TCR beta sequences accurately predicted the HLA-A and HLA-B alleles for most subjects in the first cohort. The study gave a list of about 150 TCR beta chains associated with cytomegalovirus. In a later analysis, about 17,000 TCR beta sequences were associated with specific HLA alleles at a false discovery rate of 0.05. HLA typing was unavailable for some donors at each locus, so association tests used only the typed subset. A later genetic analysis associated a missense DCLRE1C variant with V-gene and J-gene trimming of TCR beta chains, and an independent cohort replicated the association. Immune exposure information for the cohort was limited to CMV serostatus. In vitro tests confirmed that a few of the cytomegalovirus-associated TCR beta chains recognize cytomegalovirus antigens. A later analysis found that TCR association rates varied across HLA loci, with DRB1 alleles showing the most associated TCRs and HLA-C alleles the fewest.

About this clone itself: The clone's antigen remains unknown. No base qualities exist here, and no much larger clone lies one base off it.

Relative to germline, V is missing 6 bases and J is missing 0 bases, with 5 bases of the junction outside any gene match. From a lookup of the germline V gene, CDR1 and CDR2 are MNHNS and SASEGT. The CDR3 runs 15 residues from the cysteine to the phenylalanine. This entry keeps only the CDR3 DNA: 45 bases, framed from base 1. The sample comprised PBMCs. The TCR originated in a human donor in good health. The chain was built from TRBV6-1 and TRBJ1-3; TRBD1 fits 7 bases in the junction. The DNA reads as follows: TGTGCCAGCAGGGACGGGACAGACTCTGGAAACACCATATATTTT. Translated, it reads CASRDGTDSGNTIYF.